This is a list of T cell receptor beta chains from one sample in a study of identical twins. TCRdb redid the calling of the 5' RACE reads with MiXCR, one entry per CDR3 protein. The sample yields fewer than 500,000 distinct CDR3 sequences, approximately 24% seen once. The data were also submitted as part of a second study, on T cells expressing NK-cell markers.

The sequenced sample consisted of CD4+ T cells sorted from blood. These receptors were taken from a woman between 18 and 29 years old in good health. The CDR3 runs from the conserved cysteine through the conserved F or W. The order of the fields is J gene, D gene, clone size, V gene, CDR3 DNA, CDR3 protein. The D gene is left open where the match is weak. For some rows the clone size is stated as once, few or many, or as a class when expanded; others skip it.

J gene: TRBJ2-5
D gene: TRBD1
clone size: .
V gene: TRBV4-3
CDR3 DNA: TGCGCCAGCAGCCAAGAGAGACAGGGGGCCGGGACCCAGTACTTC
CDR3 protein: CASSQERQGAGTQYF

J gene: TRBJ2-7
D gene: .
clone size: few
V gene: TRBV20-1
CDR3 DNA: TGCAGTGCTAGAGATCCTGACAGGACCTACGAGCAGTACTTC
CDR3 protein: CSARDPDRTYEQYF

J gene: TRBJ2-3
D gene: TRBD2
clone size: few
V gene: TRBV20-1
CDR3 DNA: TGCAGTGCTAGGGGGACTAGCGGGATGGGGGATACGCAGTATTTT
CDR3 protein: CSARGTSGMGDTQYF

J gene: TRBJ2-3
D gene: TRBD2
clone size: .
V gene: TRBV11-2
CDR3 DNA: TGTGCCAGCAACTTGAGGACTAGGAGCACAGATACGCAGTATTTT
CDR3 protein: CASNLRTRSTDTQYF

J gene: TRBJ2-5
D gene: .
clone size: few
V gene: TRBV20-1
CDR3 DNA: TGCAGTGCTAGAATGGTCGTGGGGGGGCGGGAGACCCAGTACTTC
CDR3 protein: CSARMVVGGRETQYF

J gene: TRBJ2-7
D gene: TRBD1
clone size: many
V gene: TRBV3-1
CDR3 DNA: TGTGCCAGCAGCCAAGTCGACAGGGACTACGAGCAGTACTTC
CDR3 protein: CASSQVDRDYEQYF

J gene: TRBJ2-3
D gene: .
clone size: .
V gene: TRBV20-1
CDR3 DNA: TGCAGTGCTATGACACCTGAAGGAGATACGCAGTATTTT
CDR3 protein: CSAMTPEGDTQYF

J gene: TRBJ2-5
D gene: TRBD1
clone size: .
V gene: TRBV20-1
CDR3 DNA: TGCAGTGCTACCGGGACAGGTCGGACCCAGTACTTC
CDR3 protein: CSATGTGRTQYF

J gene: TRBJ2-1
D gene: TRBD1
clone size: .
V gene: TRBV12-3/TRBV12-4
CDR3 DNA: TGTGCCAGCAGGGACAGGGGGGAGAATGAGCAGTTCTTC
CDR3 protein: CASRDRGENEQFF

J gene: TRBJ2-3
D gene: .
clone size: .
V gene: TRBV5-1
CDR3 DNA: TGCGCCAGCAGCGTAGGACAGCTTAGCACAGATACGCAGTATTTT
CDR3 protein: CASSVGQLSTDTQYF

J gene: TRBJ2-6
D gene: .
clone size: once
V gene: TRBV25-1
CDR3 DNA: TGTGCCAGCAGTGAATATCCTGGGGCCAACGTCCTGACTTTC
CDR3 protein: CASSEYPGANVLTF

J gene: TRBJ2-7
D gene: .
clone size: .
V gene: TRBV7-8
CDR3 DNA: TGTGCCAGCACGTCCCTAGCGCTCAGCTCCTACGAGCAGTACTTC
CDR3 protein: CASTSLALSSYEQYF